This T cell receptor beta chain was documented in a study of cytomegalovirus exposure and HLA in healthy donors. Study-wide findings and caveats: Cytomegalovirus status was reportedly diagnosed by the classifier with high sensitivity and specificity. Approximately 17,000 TCR beta sequences were associated with HLA alleles at 0.05 false discovery rate in a later analysis. There were a few CMV-associated chains whose specificity for CMV antigens was confirmed in vitro.

The PCR employed 60 Vbeta primers together with 13 Jbeta primers. TCRdb keeps only in-frame clones here, not all; method: immunoSEQ multiplex PCR. The profile covers 100,000 or so clones, with roughly 69% appearing a single time and roughly 6.8% taken by the ten largest. The CDR3 spans 16 residues. Per the germline V gene, CDR1 is LGHNA and CDR2 is YSLEER. V gave up 0 bases and J gave up 4 bases, with 15 bases separating them. Turning to this clone: Its antigen is undetermined.

Sequencing input: PBMCs. The receptor was isolated from a woman in her thirties in good health and CMV-seronegative. The chain joins TRBV4-3 to TRBJ1-2; possibly TRBD1 for D (5 bases). DNA for the CDR3: TGCGCCAGCAGCCAAGATGGCACAGGCGGTAGCTATGGCTACACCTTC. Its protein is CASSQDGTGGSYGYTF.